These T cell receptor beta chains were read from a single sample in a study of blood T cell repertoires in COVID-19. This table comes from immunoSEQ multiplex PCR, and its TCRdb copy is limited to in-frame clones, with some not included. Among 150,000 or so clones, roughly 83% were seen once, and the ten largest hold approximately 4.7%. Material: PBMCs or T cells enriched from blood (not recorded which). The receptors stem from a woman in her forties or fifties who had recovered from COVID-19. Both conserved end residues are part of each CDR3. Fields, in order: V gene, J gene, clone size, D gene, CDR3 DNA, CDR3 protein. D genes are given only for firm matches. Some rows have no size entry. The others give once, few or many, or a class for an expanded clone.

TRBV6-5,TRBJ1-1,-,TRBD1,TGTGCCAGCAGTTACCAATCCAGGGGGATTGAAGCTTTCTTT,CASSYQSRGIEAFF
TRBV9,TRBJ2-6,-,-,TGTGCCAGCAGCGTAGCGGTAGCGGCAGGCTCTGGGGCCAACGTCCTGACTTTC,CASSVAVAAGSGANVLTF
TRBV11-3,TRBJ2-1,-,-,TGTGCCAGCAGCTCAGGCCACCAAACGGGGGGCAGGAACTATTACAATGAGCAGTTCTTC,CASSSGHQTGGRNYYNEQFF
TRBV3-1/TRBV3-2,TRBJ1-5,-,-,TGTGCCAGCAGCCAATCGGGGTATGATCAGCCCCAGCATTTT,CASSQSGYDQPQHF
TRBV5-1,TRBJ2-3,-,TRBD1,TGCGCCAGCAGCCCGCAGGGGGCCGCGAGAGATACGCAGTATTTT,CASSPQGAARDTQYF
TRBV20-1,TRBJ1-2,once,TRBD1,TGCAGTGCTAGTTCCGGGACAGGGTATGGCTACACCTTC,CSASSGTGYGYTF
TRBV18,TRBJ1-1,few,-,TGTGCCAGCTCACCACCCGGTCAGGCTGCGGGCACTGAAGCTTTCTTT,CASSPPGQAAGTEAFF
TRBV19,TRBJ1-4,-,TRBD1,TGTGCCAGTAGTATAGATCGGCCAGGGACAGCGGACGAAAAACTGTTTTTT,CASSIDRPGTADEKLFF
TRBV30,TRBJ2-2,-,TRBD2,TGTGCCTGGAGTGGACTAGCGGGAGTCACCGGGGAGCTGTTTTTT,CAWSGLAGVTGELFF
TRBV13,TRBJ2-5,-,-,TGTGCCAGCAGCCCCGGAGCTCAAGAGACCCAGTACTTC,CASSPGAQETQYF
TRBV4-3,TRBJ2-1,-,-,TGCGCCAGCAGCCGCAATGGCCAGTACAATGAGCAGTTCTTC,CASSRNGQYNEQFF
TRBV5-4,TRBJ2-5,-,-,TGTGCCAGCAGCTTGGACCTTCAGGAACGCGAGACCCAGTACTTC,CASSLDLQERETQYF
TRBV19,TRBJ1-2,-,-,TGTGCCAGTAGTGGGGCCGGGGGGGGTCGCTATGGCTACACCTTC,CASSGAGGGRYGYTF
TRBV10-3,TRBJ1-6,-,-,TGTGCCATCACCGGAGGGCCGGAGTTTGGGGATTCACCCCTCCACTTT,CAITGGPEFGDSPLHF
TRBV5-1,TRBJ1-3,-,-,TGCGCCAGCAGCTTGGTAGGAGGGCTCTCTGGAAACACCATATATTTT,CASSLVGGLSGNTIYF
TRBV4-1,TRBJ1-3,-,-,TGCGCCAGCAGCCAGGACTTTACGGGGTACGGAAACACCATATATTTT,CASSQDFTGYGNTIYF